The 29 T cell receptor beta chains given below trace back to one sample, sequenced in a study of T cells in Graves' hyperthyroidism and ophthalmopathy. The investigators amplified TCR beta CDR3 regions from RNA transcripts. The HTBI primer set drove a first-round RT-PCR of the TCR CDR3. Each CDR3 protein gets one entry after TCRdb re-called the multiplex PCR reads with MiXCR. The sample holds under 450,000 distinct CDR3 sequences, about 18% seen once. Input material: blood. All receptors derive from a woman in her twenties or thirties with Graves' hyperthyroidism that later progressed to Graves' ophthalmopathy.

The chain employs TRBV19 and TRBJ2-1; D possibly corresponds to TRBD2 (5 bases). CDR3 length equals 13 residues. CDR1 and CDR2 (germline): LNHDA, SQIVND (reference sequence). Trimming pared 3 bases from V and 3 bases from J, leaving 6 bases between. The DNA for the CDR3 is TGTGCCAGTAGTATGGCGGGCTACAATGAGCAGTTCTTC. The encoded protein is CASSMAGYNEQFF.

This clonotype was seen ten or more times. The chain employs TRBV11-3 and TRBJ2-3; D is unclear. This CDR3 region has 13 residues. CDR1 and CDR2 (germline): SGHNT, YENEEA. Trimming took off 1 base at V and 5 bases at J, with 7 bases between the two ends. CDR3 residues: CASSLAIQDTQYF. In DNA form, the CDR3 reads TGTGCCAGCAGCTTAGCTATTCAAGATACGCAGTATTTT. The full variable domain, in which reference TRBV11-3 and TRBJ2-3 provide the parts outside the CDR3, is EAGVVQSPRYKIIEKKQPVAFWCNPISGHNTLYWYLQNLGQGPELLIRYENEEAVDDSQLPKDRFSAERLKGVDSTLKIQPAELGDSAVYLCASSLAIQDTQYFGPGTRLTVL.

Turning to this clonotype: Since a much larger clone is just one base distant, this may be a read error. The chain employs TRBV10-3 and TRBJ2-1; perhaps D is TRBD1 or TRBD2 (5 bases each). V gave up 3 bases and J gave up 4 bases, with 16 bases separating them. This CDR3 is built from 16 residues. The V gene's germline CDR1 is ENHRY and CDR2 SYGVKD. CDR3 DNA: TGTGCCATCAGTGAAGTCAGGGAGACAGCTTACAATGAGCAGTTCTTC. It translates to CAISEVRETAYNEQFF.

The chain employs TRBV12-3 or TRBV12-4 and TRBJ1-5; D gene ambiguous. V was clipped by 3 bases and J by 10 bases, with 10 bases between them. This CDR3 contains 12 residues. CDR3 residues: CASSLAVVPQHF. CDR3 in DNA: TGTGCCAGCAGTTTGGCAGTGGTTCCCCAGCATTTT.

This clonotype appeared many times. The rearrangement links TRBV11-3 to TRBJ2-1, with a tentative D call TRBD2 (5 bases). Germline CDR1 reads SGHNT; CDR2 reads YENEEA. V was trimmed by 5 bases and J by 8 bases, leaving 22 bases between them. CDR3 size: 16 residues. The CDR3 sequence: CASSPFGVSTRDEQFF. The CDR3 DNA is TGTGCCAGCAGCCCTTTCGGGGTTTCCACTAGGGATGAGCAGTTCTTC.

The chain is built from TRBV4-2 and TRBJ2-2, with TRBD2 as a possible D gene (7 bases). Trimming stripped 1 base from V and 0 bases from J, with 15 bases between. There are 18 residues in the CDR3. Germline loops: CDR1 LGHNA, CDR2 YNFKEQ. The CDR3 spells CASSQVGRGPSNTGELFF. CDR3 DNA sequence: TGTGCCAGCAGCCAAGTTGGGCGGGGGCCTTCGAACACCGGGGAGCTGTTTTTT.

In its sample, this clonotype was seen many times. The chain links TRBV28 to TRBJ1-2, with D maybe TRBD1 (5 bases). Germline V CDR1 and CDR2: MDHEN, SYDVKM. Trimming took off 5 bases at V and 6 bases at J, with 7 bases between the two ends. The CDR3 sequence is 11 residues long. In nucleotides, the CDR3 is TGTGCCAGCAGTGGGGGGGATGGCTACACCTTC. Its translation is CASSGGDGYTF.

At least ten counts were recorded for this clonotype. This rearrangement joins TRBV30 to TRBJ2-1, with D perhaps matching TRBD1 (5 bases). Germline lookup yields CDR1 GTSNPN and CDR2 SVGIG (reference sequence). The length of the CDR3 is 14 residues. Trimming removed 0 bases from V and 9 bases from J, with 15 bases in between. As DNA, the CDR3 is TGTGCCTGGAGTGTACCGGACACATGGATTGAGCAGTTCTTC. Residues: CAWSVPDTWIEQFF.

This clonotype has a count of ten or more. The CDR3 sequence is CASRGRTVGREQYF. The CDR3 DNA is TGTGCCAGCAGGGGAAGGACAGTGGGACGCGAGCAGTACTTC. The chain couples TRBV6-1 to TRBJ2-7; D perhaps matches TRBD1 (6 bases). The germline V and J ends were trimmed by 6 bases and 6 bases, with 18 bases remaining between them. The CDR3 has 14 amino acids. CDR1 is MNHNS, CDR2 SASEGT, per germline.

This clonotype was seen a few times. The gene calls are TRBV6-6 and TRBJ2-1; 7 nucleotides agree with TRBD1. The germline CDR1 and CDR2 sequences are MNHNY and SVGAGI (reference sequence). The CDR3 is 16 residues long. J was trimmed by 7 bases and V by 0 bases; bases with no gene match: 9. CDR3 bases: TGTGCCAGCAGTTACTCCCGGGACAGAGCTACAAATGAGCAGTTCTTC. Its translation is CASSYSRDRATNEQFF.

V is TRBV28 and J is TRBJ1-4; D call uncertain. The CDR3 loop spans 16 amino acids. Trimming cost V 3 bases and J 7 bases, with 18 bases left between them. Germline assignment: CDR1 MDHEN and CDR2 SYDVKM. The CDR3 sequence: CASSFLDETYGEKLFF. CDR3 DNA sequence: TGTGCCAGCAGTTTTCTCGATGAGACATATGGTGAAAAACTGTTTTTT.

This clonotype was detected many times. The V gene is TRBV5-5, the J gene TRBJ2-3; D is unclear. Germline values: CDR1 SGHKS, CDR2 YYEKEE (reference sequence). The V end lost 0 bases, the J end lost 8 bases, and 10 bases lay between the germline ends. The CDR3 extends over 13 amino acids. CDR3 nucleotide sequence: TGTGCCAGCAGCTTGGACGTTGGCGGTACGCAGTATTTT. This gives the protein CASSLDVGGTQYF.

Ten or more counts support this clonotype. One junction end does not reproduce the germline sequence, and a read error may be involved. The chain uses TRBV4-1 and TRBJ2-1; D is possibly TRBD2 (5 bases). Germline V gives CDR1 MGHRA, CDR2 YSYEKL. This CDR3 is 12 amino acids long. The CDR3 here is CASSQGAGEQFF. As DNA, the CDR3 is TGTGCCAGCAGCCAAGGCGCGGGTGAGCAGTTCTTC.

This clonotype showed up just once. The CDR3 is CASSVTGTSGSEQYF. In DNA, the CDR3 is TGTGCCAGCAGCGTAACCGGGACTAGCGGGAGCGAGCAGTACTTC. The chain recombines TRBV9 with TRBJ2-7; TRBD2 matches at 14 bases. CDR1 is SGDLS, CDR2 YYNGEE, per germline. This CDR3 has 15 residues. The V segment lost 1 base and the J segment 6 bases; nucleotides outside the gene matches: 3.

This clonotype was seen more than once but under ten times. The V gene is TRBV5-4, the J gene TRBJ2-1; D is possibly TRBD1 (5 bases). This CDR3 is 13 amino acids long. V gave up 3 bases and J gave up 10 bases, with 14 bases separating them. Germline V CDR1 and CDR2: SGHNT, YYREEE (reference sequence). The CDR3 coding sequence is TGTGCCAGCAGCTCGGACACTGGCCACGAGCAGTTCTTC. Its translation: CASSSDTGHEQFF.

This clonotype appeared many times. V is TRBV28 and J is TRBJ2-3; D remains ambiguous. Germline V gene lookup returns CDR1 MDHEN and CDR2 SYDVKM. The ends were cut back, 3 bases at V and 1 base at J, with 11 bases in the middle. The CDR3 covers 15 residues. CDR3 DNA sequence: TGTGCCAGCAGTTTCCCCCCCCGCGGCACAGATACGCAGTATTTT. Its translation is CASSFPPRGTDTQYF.

This clonotype was detected ten times or more. This chain connects TRBV7-9 to TRBJ1-2, with D possibly TRBD1 on 5 matching bases. Germline lookup yields CDR1 SEHNR and CDR2 FQNEAQ (reference sequence). The CDR3 contains 14 residues. V was cut by 1 base and J by 3 bases, with 9 bases left in between. CDR3 amino acids: CASSLDWGDYGYTF. CDR3 nucleotides: TGTGCCAGCAGCTTAGATTGGGGGGACTATGGCTACACCTTC.

This clonotype has a handful of counts. The chain is built from TRBV6-2 or TRBV6-3 and TRBJ2-1; 8 bases line up with TRBD2. This CDR3 has 16 residues. Germline loops: CDR1 MNHEY, CDR2 SVGEGT. With V trimmed by 5 bases and J by 2 bases, 8 bases remained unmatched. The CDR3 is CASSDTAGGTYNEQFF. The CDR3, as DNA: TGTGCCAGCAGTGACACGGCGGGAGGAACCTACAATGAGCAGTTCTTC.

The chain combines TRBV2 with TRBJ2-5, with 8 bases matching TRBD1. This CDR3 has 15 residues. V shed 4 bases and J 5 bases; nucleotides not matched to a gene: 9. Looked up from germline, CDR1 is SNHLY and CDR2 is FYNNEI. This chain's CDR3 is CASSADRGGGETQYF. The CDR3 region has the DNA TGTGCCAGCAGTGCTGACAGGGGAGGAGGGGAGACCCAGTACTTC.

In this sample, this clonotype turned up many times. The chain couples TRBV2 to TRBJ1-4, with TRBD1 matching over 9 bases. The CDR3 sequence is 14 residues long. Per the germline V gene, CDR1 is SNHLY and CDR2 is FYNNEI. V lost 3 bases, J lost 6 bases, and 2 bases stayed unmatched. This CDR3 is CASSERTGDEKLFF. The CDR3 DNA reads TGTGCCAGCAGTGAGCGGACAGGGGATGAAAAACTGTTTTTT.

This clonotype was recorded many times. This chain connects TRBV19 to TRBJ2-2, with 15 bases identical to TRBD2. The CDR3 runs 18 residues. V trimming: 6 bases; J trimming: 6 bases; junction bases outside the gene matches: 11. Germline lookup yields CDR1 LNHDA and CDR2 SQIVND (reference sequence). CDR3 amino acids: CASRQPPGLAGGAGELFF. The CDR3 DNA is TGTGCCAGTAGACAACCCCCGGGACTAGCGGGAGGCGCCGGGGAGCTGTTTTTT.

This clonotype was recorded at least ten times. The chain is built from TRBV2 and TRBJ2-5, with no clear D. This CDR3 spans 12 amino acids. Germline-derived CDR1 and CDR2 are SNHLY and FYNNEI. Deletions cut 6 bases from V and 2 bases from J, with 7 bases between. CDR3 sequence: CASSQSQETQYF. DNA for the CDR3: TGTGCCAGCAGCCAGAGTCAAGAGACCCAGTACTTC. The complete variable domain, with remaining parts taken from reference TRBV2 and TRBJ2-5, reads EPEVTQTPSHQVTQMGQEVILRCVPISNHLYFYWYRQILGQKVEFLVSFYNNEISEKSEIFDDQFSVERPDGSNFTLKIRSTKLEDSAMYFCASSQSQETQYFGPGTRLLVL.

This chain links TRBV7-9 with TRBJ1-1; a possible D gene is TRBD1 (5 bases). From germline, CDR1 is SEHNR and CDR2 FQNEAQ (reference sequence). The CDR3 has 16 residues. Trimming stripped 7 bases from V and 4 bases from J, with 22 bases between. The CDR3 DNA reads as TGTGCCAGCATCCTGCGTCGGGCGGGGGAAGGCACTGAAGCTTTCTTT. Amino acid sequence: CASILRRAGEGTEAFF.

The gene calls are TRBV9 and TRBJ1-3; D is unclear. The CDR3 length is 16 residues. Germline CDR1 reads SGDLS; CDR2 reads YYNGEE. Deletions cut 0 bases from V and 4 bases from J, with 14 bases between. The CDR3 DNA sequence: TGTGCCAGCAGCGTAGAACCCAATGAGGCGGGAAACACCATATATTTT. Amino acids: CASSVEPNEAGNTIYF.

The chain combines TRBV5-5 with TRBJ2-1; D tentatively fits TRBD1 or TRBD2 (5 bases each). The germline V gene has CDR1 SGHKS and CDR2 YYEKEE (reference sequence). Trimming cost V 3 bases and J 0 bases, with 13 bases left between them. The CDR3 is 16 amino acids. The CDR3 loop reads CASSWMLGTSYNEQFF. CDR3 sequence (DNA): TGTGCCAGCAGCTGGATGCTCGGGACCTCCTACAATGAGCAGTTCTTC. Filled out from reference TRBV5-5 and TRBJ2-1, the complete variable domain reads DAGVTQSPTHLIKTRGQQVTLRCSPISGHKSVSWYQQVLGQGPQFIFQYYEKEERGRGNFPDRFSARQFPNYSSELNVNALLLGDSALYLCASSWMLGTSYNEQFFGPGTRLTVL.

In its sample, this clonotype was seen many times. V and J are TRBV10-3 and TRBJ2-2; D is perhaps TRBD2 (6 bases). Germline CDR1 is ENHRY and CDR2 is SYGVKD. Trimming took 10 bases from V and 7 from J, leaving 22 bases between them. CDR3 size: 15 residues. CDR3 nucleotides: TGTGCCACCCGCCGGGACGGGGGAGGTTACGGGGAGCTGTTTTTT. It is translated as CATRRDGGGYGELFF.

The V gene is TRBV4-1, the J gene TRBJ2-2, with TRBD1 as a possible D gene (6 bases). Germline V gene sequence: CDR1 MGHRA, CDR2 YSYEKL. The CDR3 is 18 residues long. The V gene lost 1 base and the J gene lost 0 bases, with 15 bases spanning the gap. CDR3 sequence reads: CASSQATPGTTNTGELFF. Written as DNA, the CDR3 is TGCGCCAGCAGCCAAGCGACCCCCGGGACAACGAACACCGGGGAGCTGTTTTTT.

V usage is TRBV5-1 and J usage is TRBJ2-7; no clear D. There are 14 residues in the CDR3. V shed 4 bases and J shed 5 bases, with 16 bases lying between them. Germline lookup yields CDR1 SGHRS and CDR2 YFSETQ. The CDR3 region has the DNA TGCGCCAGCAGCAGCAGCGCCCCTGGGGACGAGCAGTACTTC. This translates into CASSSSAPGDEQYF. Supplemented by reference TRBV5-1 and TRBJ2-7, the full variable domain reads KAGVTQTPRYLIKTRGQQVTLSCSPISGHRSVSWYQQTPGQGLQFLFEYFSETQRNKGNFPGRFSGRQFSNSRSEMNVSTLELGDSALYLCASSSSAPGDEQYFGPGTRLTVT.

The chain joins TRBV6-2 or TRBV6-3 to TRBJ2-5; D is possibly TRBD2 (5 bases). Trimming took 4 bases from V and 2 from J, leaving 14 bases between them. Germline-derived CDR1 and CDR2 are MNHEY and SVGEGT. The length of the CDR3 is 15 residues. CDR3 in amino acids: CASSSPRRGQETQYF. The CDR3, as DNA: TGTGCCAGCAGTTCCCCCCGGAGAGGGCAAGAGACCCAGTACTTC.